This T cell receptor beta chain derives from a study of regulatory T cells in long-lasting Graves disease. Stated time point: newly diagnosed GD, antithyroid drugs for less than 3 months. RNA extracted from PBMCs served as the sequencing template. Both iRepertoire HTBI primers and Arm-PCR of CDR3 regions were used to build the TCR beta libraries. TCRdb reprocessed the multiplex PCR reads with MiXCR, giving one entry per CDR3 protein. The sample yields 440,000 or so distinct CDR3 sequences, 15% seen once. With 0 bases clipped from V and 5 bases from J, the junction kept 3 bases outside the gene matches. CDR3 length: 17 amino acids. From germline, CDR1 is MNHEY and CDR2 SVGEGT. The data were also submitted as part of a second study, on T cells in Graves' hyperthyroidism and ophthalmopathy.

Material: peripheral blood mononuclear cells (PBMCs), obtained at new diagnosis, from a patient treated with antithyroid drugs. The TCR sequence derives from a woman aged 25 to 39 with Graves disease. This chain connects TRBV6-2 or TRBV6-3 to TRBJ2-5; 16 bases map to TRBD2. The CDR3 DNA sequence: TGTGCCAGCAGTTACTCTGGGACTAGCGGGAGGGGGGAGACCCAGTACTTC. This gives the protein CASSYSGTSGRGETQYF.